A single T cell receptor (beta chain) is shown here with its context. This clone was detected only a few times. There is no known antigen for this receptor. Within one base of it there is no much larger clone, and no base qualities were kept. This sample was taken from a study of shared clonotypes between healthy human individuals (TCRdb year 2020). At the level of the whole study: Two women and three men aged 18 to 49 years were included in the cohort. Blood TCR repertoires of five healthy adults were deeply sequenced to estimate repertoire size and the extent of clonotype sharing between individuals. Different laboratories and diverse techniques were used to prepare libraries and sequence TCR repertoires, to increase sequencing depth and limit assay-specific biases. Between about 0.85 and 10 billion PBMCs per donor were obtained by leukapheresis.

Overall study results and their limits: Because the study included a small number of donors, the genetic and exposure-history diversity represented was limited. Sampling was restricted to blood, and TCR repertoires in tissues likely differ from the TCR repertoires found in blood. Pairwise subsampling indicated that sequencing depth was expected to affect the degree of clonotype sharing among donors.

TCR CDR3 regions were amplified from genomic DNA by multiplex PCR using the deep immunoSEQ assay. Extracted genomic DNA from each cell subset was distributed evenly across all wells of several immunoSEQ 96-well plates, and each plate was treated as a replicate. Each replicate PCR for unsorted PBMC received approximately 300 ng genomic DNA, equal to tens of thousands of T cell genomes. Unsorted PBMC genomic DNA was sequenced across ten immunoSEQ deep assay plates. Purified libraries were measured with a Qubit 3.0 fluorometer, size-checked on a Bioanalyzer 2100, and measured again with the KAPA Library Quantification kit. Every immunoSEQ 96-well plate was sequenced on a dedicated single-read 150-cycle Illumina NextSeq 550 flow cell. On the study's bioinformatics: Because the immunoSEQ output included only junctional sequences and no quality scores, the filtering could not be the same as the filtering used for full-length reads. To assign V/J genes and CDR3, sequences were annotated using PyIR, a Python wrapper for IgBLAST v1.9, with IMGT germline references. Reads with weak V/J assignments (E-value above 1e-6), missing CDR3, stop codons, out-of-frame junctions, or ambiguous translated residues were removed. V3J clonotypes were defined as sequences sharing an identical inferred V gene, J gene, and CDR3 amino acid sequence. Percentage overlap between repertoires was calculated by dividing the number of shared unique clonotypes by the size of the smaller repertoire. Repertoire richness was assessed with RTK rarefaction, the Chao1 estimator, and Recon v2.1 estimates of unobserved clonotypes. TCRdb holds this immuneACCESS table with in-frame rearrangements only. Some clones are missing; in checked studies, unresolved V genes explain under half, and the rest has no known cause. Clonal size and the V and J genes are those of that table, whereas D and trimming came from the DNA. The sample includes 470,000 or so clones, with more than 75% observed a single time. Jointly, the top ten make up around 12% of the sample.

The donors were healthy, HIV-negative adults with no recently reported acute infections or vaccinations. Only Caucasian adults living in Nashville, Tennessee, USA were represented among the donors. For unsorted samples, about 90 million PBMCs were counted, and genomic DNA was extracted using the QIAamp DNA Blood Mini kit. After blood collection by leukapheresis, PBMCs were isolated using Ficoll-Histopaque density gradient centrifugation and then cryopreserved in the vapor phase of liquid nitrogen. From its cysteine to its phenylalanine, the CDR3 spans 14 amino acids. Only CDR3 DNA remains: 42 bases, in frame from the first base. The germline V gene sets CDR1 to SGHAT and CDR2 to FQNNGV. Germline trimming: 5 bases from V, 9 bases from J; junction bases outside gene matches: 4.

The chain employs TRBV11-2 and TRBJ2-1, with 13 bases in between that match TRBD2. This TCR derives from a woman in her thirties or forties in good health. Some clones in this sample may be carry-over from other donors' samples. The sequenced sample was PBMCs. The nucleotide sequence reads as follows: TGTGCCAGCAGCGGACGGACTAGCGGGAGTGAGCAGTTCTTC. This translates into CASSGRTSGSEQFF.